The 13 T cell receptor beta chains given below trace back to one sample, sequenced in a study of early stage breast cancer tumors. TCRdb keeps only in-frame clones here, not all; method: immunoSEQ multiplex PCR. The sample holds tens of thousands of clones; over 70% are singletons and the top ten take 4.7%. The material sequenced was blood. These receptors all come from a person aged 35 to 50 with breast cancer.

This chain uses TRBV30 with TRBJ1-1, with a weak D call TRBD1 (6 bases). The V gene lost 4 bases and the J gene lost 5 bases, with 11 bases spanning the gap. CDR1 GTSNPN and CDR2 SVGIG come from the germline V gene (reference sequence). This CDR3 has 12 amino acids. The chain's CDR3 is CAWIKGGTEAFF. In DNA, the CDR3 is TGTGCCTGGATTAAGGGGGGTACTGAAGCTTTCTTT.

The V call is TRBV27, the J call TRBJ2-5; 7 nucleotides match TRBD1. Trimming cost V 5 bases and J 5 bases; bases outside gene matches: 11. Germline V CDR1 and CDR2: MNHEY, SMNVEV (reference sequence). The CDR3 consists of 15 residues. The CDR3 loop is CASSPFTGVKETQYF. The CDR3 nucleotides read TGTGCCAGCAGTCCCTTTACAGGGGTGAAGGAGACCCAGTACTTC.

This clone showed up just once. The chain combines TRBV29-1 with TRBJ2-2; a weak D match, TRBD1 (5 bases). Germline lookup yields CDR1 SQVTM and CDR2 ANQGSEA. This CDR3 is 14 amino acids long. V was trimmed by 6 bases and J by 0 bases, leaving 11 bases between them. CDR3 loop: CSVQGRANTGELFF. DNA of the CDR3: TGCAGCGTCCAGGGTCGGGCGAACACCGGGGAGCTGTTTTTT.

This clone was seen only a few times. The rearrangement links TRBV7-8 to TRBJ2-1; D is unresolved. The CDR3 spans 14 residues. Germline V lookup: CDR1 SGHVS, CDR2 FQNEAQ. The V gene lost 1 base and the J gene lost 7 bases, with 11 bases spanning the gap. The CDR3 bases are TGTGCCAGCAGCTTAGACCGAACAGTTAATGAGCAGTTCTTC. Translating gives CASSLDRTVNEQFF.

This rearrangement joins TRBV6-4 to TRBJ2-2; TRBD2 might be the D (6 bases). Trimming removed 8 bases from V and 7 bases from J, with 14 bases in between. The CDR3 is 13 residues long. Looked up from germline, CDR1 is MRHNA and CDR2 is SNTAGT. In DNA form, the CDR3 reads TGTGCCAGCTCGAGTCTAGCGTTCGGGGAGCTGTTTTTT. Translating it yields CASSSLAFGELFF.

The chain's CDR3 is CASSLGQRGNTEAFF. The CDR3 bases are TGTGCCAGCAGCCTGGGACAGAGGGGGAACACTGAAGCTTTCTTT. This chain uses TRBV5-4 with TRBJ1-1, with 7 nucleotides matching TRBD1. V shed 4 bases, J shed 1 base, and the junction held 7 bases outside the gene matches. The CDR3 runs 15 residues. Germline V gene sequence: CDR1 SGHNT, CDR2 YYREEE (reference sequence).

The chain carries TRBV5-1 and TRBJ2-7; TRBD2 matches 7 bases. The J segment lost 0 bases and the V segment lost 5 bases, leaving 8 bases of the junction unmatched. The CDR3 is made up of 15 amino acids. CDR1 and CDR2 (germline): SGHRS, YFSETQ. CDR3 nucleotide sequence: TGCGCCAGCAGGGAGGCTAGCGGATCCTCCTACGAGCAGTACTTC. This translates into CASREASGSSYEQYF.

This chain uses TRBV19 with TRBJ2-2; maybe TRBD2 (5 bases). Germline lookup yields CDR1 LNHDA and CDR2 SQIVND (reference sequence). Trimming removed 7 bases at V and 2 bases at J, with 14 bases between. There are 15 residues in the CDR3. DNA for the CDR3: TGTGCCAGTACGAGGATGACTATCAACACCGGGGAGCTGTTTTTT. Its protein is CASTRMTINTGELFF.

This clone turned up a few times. Lacking the conserved final phenylalanine or tryptophan, this CDR3 likely reflects a read error. It is unclear where the CDR3 begins or ends on the DNA, so no DNA is shown, and the CDR3 is as TCRdb lists it. The rearrangement joins TRBV21-1 to TRBJ1-2. TRBV21-1 is a documented pseudogene. The CDR3 adds up to 12 amino acids, both ends counted. CDR3 sequence: CASSKDIGTSIL.

The genes are TRBV7-2 and TRBJ1-3; tentative D call: TRBD1 (5 bases). Deletions cut 5 bases from V and 4 bases from J, with 12 bases between. Germline-derived CDR1 and CDR2 are SGHTA and FQGNSA. This CDR3 spans 14 amino acids. Written as DNA, the CDR3 is TGTGCCAGCAGCAGGGGACTGGCGGGAAACACCATATATTTT. This encodes CASSRGLAGNTIYF.

The gene calls are TRBV7-2 and TRBJ2-3; 7 bases match TRBD2. Germline-derived CDR1 and CDR2 are SGHTA and FQGNSA. CDR3 length: 17 amino acids. V gave up 1 base and J gave up 0 bases; unmatched junction bases: 7. The CDR3 is CASSLGASGSSTDTQYF. The CDR3 coding sequence is TGTGCCAGCAGCTTAGGAGCTAGCGGTTCTAGCACAGATACGCAGTATTTT.

CDR3 amino acids: CASSYSTSGRETQYF. The CDR3 DNA is TGTGCCAGCAGTTACTCCACTAGCGGGAGGGAGACCCAGTACTTC. The rearrangement links TRBV6-5 to TRBJ2-5; 12 nucleotides agree with TRBD2. J was trimmed by 5 bases and V by 0 bases; bases with no gene match: 1. CDR3 length: 15 residues. Germline V gene data show CDR1 as MNHEY and CDR2 as SVGAGI.

This clone has more than one count but fewer than ten. This same CDR3 is encoded by further DNA sequences in the sample. The chain is built from TRBV5-1 and TRBJ1-1, with no clear D. In germline, CDR1 is SGHRS, CDR2 YFSETQ. The CDR3 extends over 13 amino acids. Trimming took off 0 bases at V and 4 bases at J, with 7 bases between the two ends. CDR3 sequence: CASSLEGGTEAFF. The CDR3 region has the DNA TGCGCCAGCAGCTTGGAGGGAGGCACTGAAGCTTTCTTT.